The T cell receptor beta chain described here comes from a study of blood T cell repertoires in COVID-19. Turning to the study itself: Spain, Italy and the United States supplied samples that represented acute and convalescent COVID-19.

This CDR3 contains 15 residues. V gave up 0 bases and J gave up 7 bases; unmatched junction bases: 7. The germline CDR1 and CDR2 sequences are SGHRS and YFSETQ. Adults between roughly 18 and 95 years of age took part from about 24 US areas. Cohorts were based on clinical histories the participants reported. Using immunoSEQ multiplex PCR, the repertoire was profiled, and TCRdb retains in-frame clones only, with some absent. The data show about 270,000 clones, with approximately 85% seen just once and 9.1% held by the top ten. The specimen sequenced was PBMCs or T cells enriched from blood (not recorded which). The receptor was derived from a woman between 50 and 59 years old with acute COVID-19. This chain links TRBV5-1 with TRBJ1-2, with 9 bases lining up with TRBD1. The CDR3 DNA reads TGCGCCAGCAGCTTGGGAGGACAGGGGCAAAGTGGCTACACCTTC. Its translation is CASSLGGQGQSGYTF.